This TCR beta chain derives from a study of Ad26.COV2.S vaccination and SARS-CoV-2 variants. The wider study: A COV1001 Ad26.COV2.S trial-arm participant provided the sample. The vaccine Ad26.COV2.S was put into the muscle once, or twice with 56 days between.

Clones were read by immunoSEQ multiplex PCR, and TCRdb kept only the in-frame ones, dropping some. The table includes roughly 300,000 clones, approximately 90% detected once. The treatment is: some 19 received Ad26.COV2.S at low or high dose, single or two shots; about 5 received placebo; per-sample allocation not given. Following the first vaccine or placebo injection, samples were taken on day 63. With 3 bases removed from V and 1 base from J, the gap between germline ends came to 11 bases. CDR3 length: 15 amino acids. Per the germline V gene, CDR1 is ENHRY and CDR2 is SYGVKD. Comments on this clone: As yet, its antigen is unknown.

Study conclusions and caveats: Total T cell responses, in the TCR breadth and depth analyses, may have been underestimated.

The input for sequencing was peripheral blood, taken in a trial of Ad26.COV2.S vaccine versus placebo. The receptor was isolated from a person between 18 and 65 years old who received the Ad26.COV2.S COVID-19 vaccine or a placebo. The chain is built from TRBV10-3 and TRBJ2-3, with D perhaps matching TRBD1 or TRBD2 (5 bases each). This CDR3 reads CAISEGTAGTDTQYF. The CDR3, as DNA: TGTGCCATCAGTGAAGGGACGGCAGGCACAGATACGCAGTATTTT.